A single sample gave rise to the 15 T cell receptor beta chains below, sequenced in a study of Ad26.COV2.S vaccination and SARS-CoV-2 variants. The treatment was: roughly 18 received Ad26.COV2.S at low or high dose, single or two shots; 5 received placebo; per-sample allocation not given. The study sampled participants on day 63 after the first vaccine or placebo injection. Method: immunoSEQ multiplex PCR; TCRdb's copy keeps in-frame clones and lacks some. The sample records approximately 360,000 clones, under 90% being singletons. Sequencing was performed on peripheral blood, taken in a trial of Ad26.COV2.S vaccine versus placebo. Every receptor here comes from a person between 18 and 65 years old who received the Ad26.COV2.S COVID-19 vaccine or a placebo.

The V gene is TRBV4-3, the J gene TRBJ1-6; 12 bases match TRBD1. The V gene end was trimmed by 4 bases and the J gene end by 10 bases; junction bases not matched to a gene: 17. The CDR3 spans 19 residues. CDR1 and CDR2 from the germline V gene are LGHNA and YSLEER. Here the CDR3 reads CASSRVRDRGRGVDSPLHF. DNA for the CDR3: TGCGCCAGCAGCCGGGTACGGGACAGGGGGCGCGGGGTTGACTCACCCCTCCACTTT.

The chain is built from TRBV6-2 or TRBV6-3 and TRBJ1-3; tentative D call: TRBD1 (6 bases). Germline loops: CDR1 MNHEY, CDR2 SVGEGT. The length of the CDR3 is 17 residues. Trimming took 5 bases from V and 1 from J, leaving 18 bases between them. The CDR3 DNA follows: TGTGCCAGCAGTAACCCCGGGACAACTCTTTCTGGAAACACCATATATTTT. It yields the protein CASSNPGTTLSGNTIYF.

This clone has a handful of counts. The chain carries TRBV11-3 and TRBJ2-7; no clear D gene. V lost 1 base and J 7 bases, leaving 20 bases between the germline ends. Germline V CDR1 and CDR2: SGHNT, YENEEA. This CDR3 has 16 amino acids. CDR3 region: CASSLGLSRLTTEQYF. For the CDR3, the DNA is TGTGCCAGCAGCTTAGGGCTATCAAGACTCACTACGGAGCAGTACTTC.

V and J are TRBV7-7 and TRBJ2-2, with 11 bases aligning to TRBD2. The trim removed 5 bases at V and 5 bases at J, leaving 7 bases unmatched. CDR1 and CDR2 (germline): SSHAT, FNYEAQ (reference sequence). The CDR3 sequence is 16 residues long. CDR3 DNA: TGTGCCAGCAGCCCGATAGCGGGAGGGCGTACCGGGGAGCTGTTTTTT. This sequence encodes CASSPIAGGRTGELFF.

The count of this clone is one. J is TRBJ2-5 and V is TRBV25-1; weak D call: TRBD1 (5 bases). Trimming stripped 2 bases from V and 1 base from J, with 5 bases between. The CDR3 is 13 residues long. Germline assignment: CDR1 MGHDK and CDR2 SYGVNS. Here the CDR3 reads CASSEGAQETQYF. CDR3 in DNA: TGTGCCAGCAGTGAAGGGGCCCAAGAGACCCAGTACTTC.

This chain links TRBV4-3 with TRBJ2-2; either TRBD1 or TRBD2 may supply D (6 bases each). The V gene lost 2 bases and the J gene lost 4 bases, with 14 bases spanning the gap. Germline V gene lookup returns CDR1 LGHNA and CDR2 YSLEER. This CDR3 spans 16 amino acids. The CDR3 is CASSQMNGGLTGELFF. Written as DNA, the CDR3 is TGCGCCAGCAGCCAAATGAATGGGGGGCTCACCGGGGAGCTGTTTTTT.

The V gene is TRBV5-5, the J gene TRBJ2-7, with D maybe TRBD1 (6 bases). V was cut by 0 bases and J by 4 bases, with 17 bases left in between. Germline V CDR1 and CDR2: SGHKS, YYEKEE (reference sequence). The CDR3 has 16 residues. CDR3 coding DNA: TGTGCCAGCAGCTTGGTACCCCCTCTGCAGGGGTACGAGCAGTACTTC. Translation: CASSLVPPLQGYEQYF.

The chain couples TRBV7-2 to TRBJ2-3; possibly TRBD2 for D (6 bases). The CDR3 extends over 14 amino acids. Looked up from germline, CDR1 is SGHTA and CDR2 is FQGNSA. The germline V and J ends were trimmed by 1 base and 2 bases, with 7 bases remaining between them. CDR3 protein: CASSLGGDTDTQYF. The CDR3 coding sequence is TGTGCCAGCAGCTTAGGGGGGGACACAGATACGCAGTATTTT.

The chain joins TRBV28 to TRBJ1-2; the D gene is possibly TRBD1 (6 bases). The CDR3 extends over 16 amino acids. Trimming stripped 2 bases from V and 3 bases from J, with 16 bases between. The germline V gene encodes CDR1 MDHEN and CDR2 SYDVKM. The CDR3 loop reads CASSLAMLGHHYGYTF. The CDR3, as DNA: TGTGCCAGCAGTTTAGCAATGTTGGGACACCACTATGGCTACACCTTC.

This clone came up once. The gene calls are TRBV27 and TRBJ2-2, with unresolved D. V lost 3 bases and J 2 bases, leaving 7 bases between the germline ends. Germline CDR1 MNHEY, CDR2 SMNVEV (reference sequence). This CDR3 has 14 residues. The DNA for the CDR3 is TGTGCCAGCAGTTTCGCGTTAAACACCGGGGAGCTGTTTTTT. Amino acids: CASSFALNTGELFF.

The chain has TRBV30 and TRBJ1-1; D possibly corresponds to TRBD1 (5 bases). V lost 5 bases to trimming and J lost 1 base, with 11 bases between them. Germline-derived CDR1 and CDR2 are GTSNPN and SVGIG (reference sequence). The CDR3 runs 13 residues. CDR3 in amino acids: CAWGIGQNTEAFF. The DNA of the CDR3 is TGTGCCTGGGGGATCGGACAGAACACTGAAGCTTTCTTT.

CDR3: CASSSTLNTEAFF. Written as DNA, the CDR3 is TGCGCCAGCAGCTCAACTTTGAACACTGAAGCTTTCTTT. V gene TRBV5-1 combines with J gene TRBJ1-1; no clear D. This CDR3 has 13 residues. Trimming removed 3 bases from V and 0 bases from J, with 6 bases in between. CDR1 is SGHRS and CDR2 is YFSETQ in the germline V gene.

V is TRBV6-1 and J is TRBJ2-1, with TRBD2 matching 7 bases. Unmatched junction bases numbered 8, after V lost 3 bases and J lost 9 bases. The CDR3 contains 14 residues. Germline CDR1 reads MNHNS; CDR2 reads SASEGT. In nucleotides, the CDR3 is TGTGCCAGCAGTGACGCGGGGGAGTGGGGTGAGCAGTTCTTC. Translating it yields CASSDAGEWGEQFF.

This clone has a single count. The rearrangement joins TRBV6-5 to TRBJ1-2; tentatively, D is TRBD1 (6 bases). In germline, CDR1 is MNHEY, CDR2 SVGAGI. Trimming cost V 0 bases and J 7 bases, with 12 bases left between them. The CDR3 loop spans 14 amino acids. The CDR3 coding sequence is TGTGCCAGCAGTTACTCGGGTCAGGGGACTGGCTACACCTTC. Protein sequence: CASSYSGQGTGYTF.

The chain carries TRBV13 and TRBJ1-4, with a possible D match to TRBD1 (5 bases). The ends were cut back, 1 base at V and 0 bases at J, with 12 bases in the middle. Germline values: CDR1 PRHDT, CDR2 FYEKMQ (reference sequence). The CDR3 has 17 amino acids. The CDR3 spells CASSLAQGSATNEKLFF. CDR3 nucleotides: TGTGCCAGCAGCTTAGCGCAGGGTTCAGCAACTAATGAAAAACTGTTTTTT.